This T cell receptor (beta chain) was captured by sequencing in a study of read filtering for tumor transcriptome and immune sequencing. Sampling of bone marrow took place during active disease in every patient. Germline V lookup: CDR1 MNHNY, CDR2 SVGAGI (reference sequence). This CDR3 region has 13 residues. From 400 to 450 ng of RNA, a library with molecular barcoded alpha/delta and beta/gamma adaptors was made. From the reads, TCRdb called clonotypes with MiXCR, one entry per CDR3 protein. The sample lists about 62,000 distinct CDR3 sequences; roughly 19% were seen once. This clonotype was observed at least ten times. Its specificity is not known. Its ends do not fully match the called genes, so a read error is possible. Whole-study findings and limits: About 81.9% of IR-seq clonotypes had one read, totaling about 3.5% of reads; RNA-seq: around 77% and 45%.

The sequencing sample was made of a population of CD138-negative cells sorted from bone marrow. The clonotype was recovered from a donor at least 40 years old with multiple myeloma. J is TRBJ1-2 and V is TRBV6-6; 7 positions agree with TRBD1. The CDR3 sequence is CASSLGQDYGYTF. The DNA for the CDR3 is TGTGCCAGCAGTTTAGGACAGGACTATGGCTATACCTTC.